This T cell receptor (beta chain) was retrieved from a study of neurological immune-mediated disorders. This clonotype appeared many times. A single record per CDR3 protein comes from TCRdb applying MiXCR to the 5' RACE reads. The sample carries tens of thousands of distinct CDR3 sequences, 3.5% to 4% recorded once. CDR1 is ENHRY, CDR2 SYGVKD, per germline. Trimming removed 2 bases at V and 1 base at J, with 8 bases between. The CDR3 spans 14 residues. The receptor comes from a man aged 30 to 45 with multiple sclerosis. The sequenced sample consisted of PBMCs. This chain connects TRBV10-3 to TRBJ1-1, with D unclear. The CDR3 sequence is CAISEKRTNTEAFF. DNA for the CDR3: TGTGCCATCAGTGAGAAGAGGACGAACACTGAAGCTTTCTTT.